These T cell receptor beta chains were read from a single sample in a study of shared clonotypes between healthy human individuals. Method: immunoSEQ multiplex PCR; TCRdb's copy keeps in-frame clones and lacks some. The data hold about 2.4 million clones, with approximately 94% observed a single time. Material: naive CD4+ T cells from PBMCs. The receptors derive from a man aged 18 to 35 in good health. Some clones in this sample may be carry-over from other donors' samples. The CDR3 runs from the conserved cysteine through the conserved F or W. Fields, in order: D gene, J gene, V gene, clone size, CDR3 DNA, CDR3 protein. The D gene is left open where the match is weak. Only some rows state a clone size, as once, few, many or a class for expanded clones.

d_gene: NA
j_gene: TRBJ1-6
v_gene: TRBV7-2
abundance: NA
CDR3nt: TGTGCCAGCAGCTTAGATGGGGTGGAAAATTCACCCCTCCACTTT
CDR3aa: CASSLDGVENSPLHF

d_gene: TRBD1
j_gene: TRBJ2-7
v_gene: TRBV30
abundance: NA
CDR3nt: TGTGCCTGGAGCCCCCAGGACAGGGGGGGGAACGAGCAGTACTTC
CDR3aa: CAWSPQDRGGNEQYF

d_gene: NA
j_gene: TRBJ2-3
v_gene: TRBV10-1
abundance: once
CDR3nt: TGCGCCAGCAGGTCCAACGTAGGTAGCACAGATACGCAGTATTTT
CDR3aa: CASRSNVGSTDTQYF

d_gene: NA
j_gene: TRBJ2-2
v_gene: TRBV7-3
abundance: NA
CDR3nt: TGTGCCAGCAGCTTAATCGGCGGGGAGCTGTTTTTT
CDR3aa: CASSLIGGELFF

d_gene: NA
j_gene: TRBJ2-7
v_gene: TRBV28
abundance: NA
CDR3nt: TGTGCCAGCAGTCCTCCAATTCTCCGATTGGACACCTACGAGCAGTACTTC
CDR3aa: CASSPPILRLDTYEQYF

d_gene: NA
j_gene: TRBJ1-1
v_gene: TRBV27
abundance: NA
CDR3nt: TGTGCCAGCAGTTTATCCAGAGGCACTGAAGCTTTCTTT
CDR3aa: CASSLSRGTEAFF

d_gene: TRBD2
j_gene: TRBJ2-7
v_gene: TRBV28
abundance: NA
CDR3nt: TGTGCCGGCAACCCCTTGGGACTATCCACCTACGAGCAGTACTTC
CDR3aa: CAGNPLGLSTYEQYF

d_gene: TRBD2
j_gene: TRBJ2-3
v_gene: TRBV5-1
abundance: NA
CDR3nt: TGCGCCAGCAGCCCACTAGGACTAGCGGGCACAGATACGCAGTATTTT
CDR3aa: CASSPLGLAGTDTQYF

d_gene: TRBD2
j_gene: TRBJ2-3
v_gene: TRBV5-1
abundance: NA
CDR3nt: TGCGCCAGCAGCCTCGGACTAGCGGGAGGAGATACGCAGTATTTT
CDR3aa: CASSLGLAGGDTQYF

d_gene: TRBD2
j_gene: TRBJ2-5
v_gene: TRBV19
abundance: NA
CDR3nt: TGTGCCAGTAGTATTGATCGAGCGGGGGGGGAGACCCAGTACTTC
CDR3aa: CASSIDRAGGETQYF

d_gene: TRBD1
j_gene: TRBJ2-1
v_gene: TRBV7-9
abundance: NA
CDR3nt: TGTGCCAGCAGCCAGCCCGGGACAGGGAGGAATGAGCAGTTCTTC
CDR3aa: CASSQPGTGRNEQFF

d_gene: NA
j_gene: TRBJ1-2
v_gene: TRBV21-1
abundance: NA
CDR3nt: TGTGCCAGCAGCAAAGGGCAGGGAGGGGTTGGCTACACCTTC
CDR3aa: CASSKGQGGVGYTF

d_gene: NA
j_gene: TRBJ1-1
v_gene: TRBV2
abundance: NA
CDR3nt: TGTGCCAGCAGTGAAGCGGTGGACGGTGAAGCTTTCTTT
CDR3aa: CASSEAVDGEAFF

d_gene: NA
j_gene: TRBJ1-5
v_gene: TRBV4-1
abundance: NA
CDR3nt: TGCGCCAGCAGCCAAATCGGGAGGGGAGGCAATCAGCCCCAGCATTTT
CDR3aa: CASSQIGRGGNQPQHF

d_gene: NA
j_gene: TRBJ1-4
v_gene: TRBV19
abundance: NA
CDR3nt: TGTGCCAGTAGTCAGACGGGGACATTCGAAAAACTGTTTTTT
CDR3aa: CASSQTGTFEKLFF

d_gene: NA
j_gene: TRBJ1-1
v_gene: TRBV28
abundance: NA
CDR3nt: TGTGCCAGCCTTAGGAACACTGAAGCTTTCTTT
CDR3aa: CASLRNTEAFF

d_gene: TRBD1
j_gene: TRBJ2-7
v_gene: TRBV5-1
abundance: NA
CDR3nt: TGCGCCAGCAGCTTGGGGACAGGGTTATACGAGCAGTACTTC
CDR3aa: CASSLGTGLYEQYF

d_gene: NA
j_gene: TRBJ2-2
v_gene: TRBV21-1
abundance: once
CDR3nt: TGTGCCAGCAGCCCCCTGCCCGGGTCGCACACCGGGGAGCTGTTTTTT
CDR3aa: CASSPLPGSHTGELFF

d_gene: NA
j_gene: TRBJ2-1
v_gene: TRBV9
abundance: NA
CDR3nt: TGTGCCAGCAGCCGGGACCCGGCCTACAATGAGCAGTTCTTC
CDR3aa: CASSRDPAYNEQFF

d_gene: NA
j_gene: TRBJ2-1
v_gene: TRBV28
abundance: NA
CDR3nt: TGTGCCAGCAGTACCCGGGACATCTATGAGCAGTTCTTC
CDR3aa: CASSTRDIYEQFF